This record concerns one T cell receptor (beta chain) sequence. Study processing details: Using reference gene primer amplification, nucleated cell counts were estimated. Profiling relied on immunoSEQ multiplex PCR, and the TCRdb table lists in-frame clones only, not all of them. The V and J calls and clone size come from that table; D and trimming were worked out from the DNA. The sample includes around 190,000 clones, 75% to 85% of them seen just once. These data are taken from a study of blood T cell repertoires in COVID-19. Across the study: Samples taken during acute and convalescent COVID-19 were collected in the United States, Italy and Spain. T cells, B-cell-depleted T cells, or PBMCs provided the cDNA or gDNA that served as material.

The V and J ends lost 6 bases and 8 bases respectively, with 12 bases between them. The CDR3 extends over 12 amino acids. Germline-derived CDR1 and CDR2 are ENHRY and SYGVKD. The TCR comes from a human donor in a cohort sampled during active COVID-19. This chain connects TRBV10-3 to TRBJ2-3; D might be TRBD1 (5 bases). Sequencing was done on a sample of peripheral blood. Here the CDR3 DNA reads TGTGCCATCAGGTCAGGGAATCCTACGCAGTATTTT. It specifies CAIRSGNPTQYF.